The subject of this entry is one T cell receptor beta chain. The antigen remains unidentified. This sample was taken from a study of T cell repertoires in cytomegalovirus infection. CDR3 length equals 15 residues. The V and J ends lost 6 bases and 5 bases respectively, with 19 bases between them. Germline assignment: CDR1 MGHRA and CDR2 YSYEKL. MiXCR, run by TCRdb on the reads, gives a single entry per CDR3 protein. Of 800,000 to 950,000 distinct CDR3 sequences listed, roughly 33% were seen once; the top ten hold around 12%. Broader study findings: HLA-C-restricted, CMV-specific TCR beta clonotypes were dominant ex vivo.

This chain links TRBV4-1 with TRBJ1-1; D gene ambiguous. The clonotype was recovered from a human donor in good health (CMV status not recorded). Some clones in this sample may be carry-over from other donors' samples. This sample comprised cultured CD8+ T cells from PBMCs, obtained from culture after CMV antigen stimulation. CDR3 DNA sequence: TGCGCCAGCAGGCGAGTACAAAAGGGTGGGACTGAAGCTTTCTTT. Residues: CASRRVQKGGTEAFF.